A selection of T cell receptor beta chains follows, all from one sample in a study of shared clonotypes between healthy human individuals. Assay used: immunoSEQ multiplex PCR; TCRdb lists only in-frame clones, some missing. The sample comprises about 480,000 clones, around 79% of which are singletons, and about an eighth rests with the top ten. Sequencing used PBMCs. The receptors come from a woman aged 40 to 50 in good health. Some clones in this sample may be carry-over from other donors' samples. Each CDR3 is given with its conserved first and last residue. A D gene is named only where the DNA matches it firmly. Some rows mark clone size as missing; the rest say once, few, many or name a class of expanded clone.

clone size: -; V gene: TRBV9; J gene: TRBJ2-7; D gene: -; CDR3 protein: CAGSSGLIYEQYF; CDR3 DNA: TGTGCCGGCAGCTCGGGACTGATATACGAGCAGTACTTC
clone size: -; V gene: TRBV11-2; J gene: TRBJ2-3; D gene: TRBD2; CDR3 protein: CASSLVLAVTDTQYF; CDR3 DNA: TGTGCCAGCAGCTTAGTTCTAGCGGTCACAGATACGCAGTATTTT
clone size: once; V gene: TRBV6-1; J gene: TRBJ2-5; D gene: -; CDR3 protein: CASSEALQETQYF; CDR3 DNA: TGTGCCAGCAGTGAAGCGCTTCAGGAGACCCAGTACTTC
clone size: -; V gene: TRBV6-5; J gene: TRBJ2-7; D gene: TRBD1; CDR3 protein: CASRQRDSAYEQYF; CDR3 DNA: TGTGCCAGCAGGCAACGGGACAGTGCCTACGAGCAGTACTTC
clone size: -; V gene: TRBV7-8; J gene: TRBJ2-4; D gene: -; CDR3 protein: CASSFGGGENIQYF; CDR3 DNA: TGTGCCAGCAGCTTTGGAGGGGGGGAAAACATTCAGTACTTC
clone size: -; V gene: TRBV4-2; J gene: TRBJ2-2; D gene: TRBD2; CDR3 protein: CASSQELRGTGELFF; CDR3 DNA: TGTGCCAGCAGCCAAGAATTGCGGGGGACCGGGGAGCTGTTTTTT
clone size: -; V gene: TRBV28; J gene: TRBJ2-7; D gene: TRBD2; CDR3 protein: CASSFMWGSRTSGFYEQYF; CDR3 DNA: TGTGCCAGCAGTTTCATGTGGGGGTCACGGACTAGTGGATTTTACGAGCAGTACTTC
clone size: -; V gene: TRBV5-6; J gene: TRBJ1-2; D gene: TRBD1; CDR3 protein: CASSPTGLGYTF; CDR3 DNA: TGTGCCAGCAGCCCGACAGGGCTTGGCTACACCTTC
clone size: -; V gene: TRBV2; J gene: TRBJ2-1; D gene: -; CDR3 protein: CASGSYNEQFF; CDR3 DNA: TGTGCCTCGGGATCCTACAATGAGCAGTTCTTC
clone size: -; V gene: TRBV6-5; J gene: TRBJ2-5; D gene: -; CDR3 protein: CASSQDRTYQETQYF; CDR3 DNA: TGTGCCAGCAGTCAGGACAGAACCTATCAAGAGACCCAGTACTTC
clone size: -; V gene: TRBV6-1; J gene: TRBJ2-6; D gene: -; CDR3 protein: CASSEVTGSGANVLTF; CDR3 DNA: TGTGCCAGCAGTGAAGTGACGGGTTCTGGGGCCAACGTCCTGACTTTC
clone size: few; V gene: TRBV7-7; J gene: TRBJ2-1; D gene: TRBD2; CDR3 protein: CASSLGEGPYNEQFF; CDR3 DNA: TGTGCCAGCAGCTTAGGGGAGGGCCCCTACAATGAGCAGTTCTTC
clone size: -; V gene: TRBV11-2; J gene: TRBJ2-1; D gene: TRBD2; CDR3 protein: CASSLVTSGGEQFF; CDR3 DNA: TGTGCCAGCAGCTTAGTGACTAGCGGGGGTGAGCAGTTCTTC
clone size: -; V gene: TRBV30; J gene: TRBJ2-1; D gene: -; CDR3 protein: CAWSVNQGVNEQFF; CDR3 DNA: TGTGCCTGGAGTGTAAACCAGGGTGTGAATGAGCAGTTCTTC
clone size: -; V gene: TRBV11-2; J gene: TRBJ2-1; D gene: TRBD1; CDR3 protein: CASSNYQGAYNEQFF; CDR3 DNA: TGTGCCAGCAGCAACTACCAGGGGGCCTACAATGAGCAGTTCTTC
clone size: -; V gene: TRBV7-9; J gene: TRBJ2-2; D gene: TRBD2; CDR3 protein: CASSPRTSGTPGELFF; CDR3 DNA: TGTGCCAGCAGCCCAAGGACTAGCGGGACTCCCGGGGAGCTGTTTTTT
clone size: -; V gene: TRBV9; J gene: TRBJ2-2; D gene: -; CDR3 protein: CASSVEGDPPGELFF; CDR3 DNA: TGTGCCAGCAGCGTAGAAGGGGACCCCCCGGGGGAGCTGTTTTTT
clone size: -; V gene: TRBV18; J gene: TRBJ1-2; D gene: TRBD1; CDR3 protein: CASSPLPDRNYGYTF; CDR3 DNA: TGTGCCAGCTCACCATTGCCGGACAGGAACTATGGCTACACCTTC
clone size: -; V gene: TRBV28; J gene: TRBJ1-5; D gene: TRBD1; CDR3 protein: CATDRDHQPQHF; CDR3 DNA: TGTGCCACTGACAGGGACCATCAGCCCCAGCATTTT
clone size: -; V gene: TRBV7-6; J gene: TRBJ2-3; D gene: -; CDR3 protein: CASSLAGGTQYF; CDR3 DNA: TGTGCCAGCAGCTTAGCGGGAGGTACGCAGTATTTT
clone size: -; V gene: TRBV19; J gene: TRBJ2-7; D gene: -; CDR3 protein: CASSTRHVSSYEQYF; CDR3 DNA: TGTGCCAGTAGTACCCGACACGTGAGCTCCTACGAGCAGTACTTC
clone size: -; V gene: TRBV5-1; J gene: TRBJ2-1; D gene: -; CDR3 protein: CASSLGVGGSYNEQFF; CDR3 DNA: TGCGCCAGCAGCTTGGGGGTCGGAGGCTCCTACAATGAGCAGTTCTTC
clone size: once; V gene: TRBV6-5; J gene: TRBJ1-1; D gene: -; CDR3 protein: CASSYQMMNTEAFF; CDR3 DNA: TGTGCCAGCAGTTACCAGATGATGAACACTGAAGCTTTCTTT
clone size: -; V gene: TRBV6-1; J gene: TRBJ2-5; D gene: TRBD2; CDR3 protein: CASSASGYQETQYF; CDR3 DNA: TGTGCCAGCAGTGCTAGCGGGTACCAAGAGACCCAGTACTTC
clone size: -; V gene: TRBV30; J gene: TRBJ2-7; D gene: -; CDR3 protein: CAWRGQTYEQYF; CDR3 DNA: TGTGCCTGGAGAGGGCAGACCTACGAGCAGTACTTC
clone size: -; V gene: TRBV9; J gene: TRBJ2-3; D gene: TRBD2; CDR3 protein: CASSVAGTSGSSTDTQYF; CDR3 DNA: TGTGCCAGCAGCGTGGCTGGGACTAGCGGTTCTAGCACAGATACGCAGTATTTT
clone size: few; V gene: TRBV30; J gene: TRBJ1-1; D gene: -; CDR3 protein: CAGRGVTEAFF; CDR3 DNA: TGTGCCGGCAGAGGGGTCACTGAAGCTTTCTTT
clone size: -; V gene: TRBV9; J gene: TRBJ2-2; D gene: TRBD2; CDR3 protein: CASSFSGTNTGELFF; CDR3 DNA: TGTGCCAGCAGCTTTAGCGGGACGAACACCGGGGAGCTGTTTTTT
clone size: -; V gene: TRBV2; J gene: TRBJ2-1; D gene: -; CDR3 protein: CATRVYNEQFF; CDR3 DNA: TGTGCCACACGGGTGTACAATGAGCAGTTCTTC
clone size: -; V gene: TRBV7-2; J gene: TRBJ2-5; D gene: TRBD2; CDR3 protein: CASSSQTSGNGETQYF; CDR3 DNA: TGTGCCAGCAGCTCCCAGACTAGCGGGAATGGAGAGACCCAGTACTTC
clone size: -; V gene: TRBV7-2; J gene: TRBJ2-2; D gene: -; CDR3 protein: CASSLFAGEGTGELFF; CDR3 DNA: TGTGCCAGCAGCTTATTCGCAGGCGAGGGCACCGGGGAGCTGTTTTTT
clone size: -; V gene: TRBV5-3; J gene: TRBJ2-7; D gene: -; CDR3 protein: CARSLVTDYEQYF; CDR3 DNA: TGTGCCAGAAGCTTGGTAACAGACTACGAGCAGTACTTC
clone size: -; V gene: TRBV28; J gene: TRBJ1-2; D gene: -; CDR3 protein: CASTPGGHGGYTF; CDR3 DNA: TGTGCCAGCACTCCCGGCGGGCACGGTGGCTACACCTTC
clone size: -; V gene: TRBV5-1; J gene: TRBJ2-7; D gene: -; CDR3 protein: CASRIIPGAYEQYF; CDR3 DNA: TGCGCCAGCAGGATAATCCCTGGGGCCTACGAGCAGTACTTC